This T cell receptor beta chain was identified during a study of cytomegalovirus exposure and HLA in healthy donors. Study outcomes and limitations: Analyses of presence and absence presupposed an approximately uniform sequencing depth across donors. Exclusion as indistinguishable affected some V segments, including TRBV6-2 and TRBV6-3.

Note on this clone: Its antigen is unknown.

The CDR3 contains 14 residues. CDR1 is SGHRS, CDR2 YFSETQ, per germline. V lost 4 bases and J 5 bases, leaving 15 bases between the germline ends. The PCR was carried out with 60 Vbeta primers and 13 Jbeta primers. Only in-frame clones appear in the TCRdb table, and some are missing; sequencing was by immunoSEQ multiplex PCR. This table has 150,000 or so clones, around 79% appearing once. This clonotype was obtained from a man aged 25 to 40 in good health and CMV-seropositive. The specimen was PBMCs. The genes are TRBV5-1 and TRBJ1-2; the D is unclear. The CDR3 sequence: CASSLDRRYYGYTF. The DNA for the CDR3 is TGCGCCAGCAGCCTAGACCGACGCTATTATGGCTACACCTTC.